These T cell receptor beta chains were read from a single sample in a study of cytomegalovirus exposure and HLA in healthy donors. Sequencing used immunoSEQ multiplex PCR; TCRdb keeps in-frame clones, though not all of them. Recorded for this sample: fewer than 100,000 clones. Sequencing used PBMCs. All receptors derive from a man aged 50 to 59 in good health and CMV-seronegative. CDR3s include the opening cysteine and the closing phenylalanine or tryptophan. A D gene is named only where the DNA matches it firmly.

14 | TRBJ2-1 | TRBD2 | TRBV5-1 | TGCGCCAGCAGCATCGGGACTAACCACAATGAGCAGTTCTTC | CASSIGTNHNEQFF
14 | TRBJ2-7 | TRBD1 | TRBV28 | TGTGCCAGCAAAGGGCAGGGGGACGGGTACGAGCAGTACTTC | CASKGQGDGYEQYF
16 | TRBJ1-5 | . | TRBV28 | TGTGCCAGCAGACCCGGGGGGGGCCCGAGCAATCAGCCCCAGCATTTT | CASRPGGGPSNQPQHF
16 | TRBJ1-6 | TRBD1 | TRBV18 | TGTGCCAGCTCACCACCGGGACAGGGGGCGGGTTCACCCCTCCACTTT | CASSPPGQGAGSPLHF
16 | TRBJ1-6 | TRBD1 | TRBV7-3 | TGTGCCAGCAGCTCAAGACCCCGGGACAGCAATTCACCCCTCCACTTT | CASSSRPRDSNSPLHF
15 | TRBJ2-4 | TRBD1 | TRBV6-5 | TGTGCCAGCAGTACTCGGGACAGGGCTATAAACATTCAGTACTTC | CASSTRDRAINIQYF
12 | TRBJ2-3 | . | TRBV9 | TGTGCCAGCAGCGTCGATCAGGATACGCAGTATTTT | CASSVDQDTQYF
15 | TRBJ1-2 | . | TRBV7-9 | TGTGCCAGCAGCCCCGGACTTGCCACCCACTATGGCTACACCTTC | CASSPGLATHYGYTF
14 | TRBJ1-5 | TRBD1 | TRBV7-9 | TGTGCCAGCAGCTTAAATACAGGGGATCAGCCCCAGCATTTT | CASSLNTGDQPQHF
16 | TRBJ2-1 | . | TRBV7-9 | TGTGCCAGCAGCTTAGCGCTGGACAGCCTCGACAATGAGCAGTTCTTC | CASSLALDSLDNEQFF
18 | TRBJ2-6 | TRBD1 | TRBV28 | TGTGCCAGCATTCACCGGGACAGGGCCTACTTTGGGGCCAACGTCCTGACTTTC | CASIHRDRAYFGANVLTF
10 | TRBJ1-1 | . | TRBV5-8 | TGTGCCAGCACCCCCTCGGAAGCTTTCTTT | CASTPSEAFF
14 | TRBJ2-3 | . | TRBV7-8 | TGTGCCAGCAGCTTAAGCTCCCCCCCAGATACGCAGTATTTT | CASSLSSPPDTQYF
13 | TRBJ1-4 | . | TRBV6-5 | TGTGCCAGCAGTTACCTGCGGGCCGAAAAACTGTTTTTT | CASSYLRAEKLFF
14 | TRBJ1-4 | . | TRBV6-1 | TGTGCCAGCAGTGTCGGACAGTTCTATGAAAAACTGTTTTTT | CASSVGQFYEKLFF
13 | TRBJ1-2 | . | TRBV5-1 | TGCGCCAGCAGCTTTCTAGGGTCGGGGGGCTACACCTTC | CASSFLGSGGYTF
13 | TRBJ1-5 | TRBD1 | TRBV6-5 | TGTGCCAGCAGTGGGGCAGGGGGCCAGCCCCAGCATTTT | CASSGAGGQPQHF
15 | TRBJ2-3 | . | TRBV7-8 | TGTGCCAGCAGCTTAGGGGTGGCGGCCACAGATACGCAGTATTTT | CASSLGVAATDTQYF
15 | TRBJ1-4 | . | TRBV6-6 | TGTGCCAGCAGGACTGCGACAGCAACTAATGAAAAACTGTTTTTT | CASRTATATNEKLFF
13 | TRBJ1-6 | . | TRBV5-6 | TGTGCCAGCAGCTTGGTGCAGGGAACACCCCTCCACTTT | CASSLVQGTPLHF